This T cell receptor (beta chain) emerged from a study of shared clonotypes between healthy human individuals. Overall study context: Two women and a few men aged 18 to 49 made up the donors.

Data came from immunoSEQ multiplex PCR; TCRdb stores just in-frame clones and leaves some out. This sample has 650,000 to 700,000 clones, with about nine tenths found just once. Germline V lookup: CDR1 SGHRS, CDR2 YFSETQ. The junction had 7 bases not matched to a gene; V was cut back by 2 bases and J by 2 bases. The CDR3 totals 16 residues. This TCR derives from a man between 18 and 29 years old in good health. Some clones in this sample may be carry-over from other donors' samples. The sample was memory CD8+ T cells from PBMCs. Subset denoted: CD45RO+ cells pooled with CCR7-negative TemRA cells. The J gene is TRBJ1-3, the V gene TRBV5-1, with 7 nucleotides matching TRBD1. CDR3 nucleotide sequence: TGCGCCAGCAGCTTATTACAGGGGACAACTGGAAACACCATATATTTT. Amino acids: CASSLLQGTTGNTIYF.